This TCR beta chain originates from a study of blood T cell repertoires in COVID-19. Data came from immunoSEQ multiplex PCR; TCRdb stores just in-frame clones and leaves some out. Counted here are about 350,000 clones, 80% to 90% occurring once; the ten biggest clones make up roughly 5.3%. Sequenced: PBMCs or T cells enriched from blood (not recorded which). The origin of this receptor is a woman aged 25 to 45 who had recovered from COVID-19.

CDR3 nucleotides: TGTGCCAGCAGCCAAGGAAACATATATGGCTACACCTTC. Its translation is CASSQGNIYGYTF. The chain is built from TRBV3-1 (or the pseudogene TRBV3-2) and TRBJ1-2, with D hard to call. Germline V gene data show CDR1 as LGHDT and CDR2 as YNNKEL (reference sequence). CDR3 length equals 13 residues. Trimming pared 1 base from V and 5 bases from J, leaving 8 bases between.